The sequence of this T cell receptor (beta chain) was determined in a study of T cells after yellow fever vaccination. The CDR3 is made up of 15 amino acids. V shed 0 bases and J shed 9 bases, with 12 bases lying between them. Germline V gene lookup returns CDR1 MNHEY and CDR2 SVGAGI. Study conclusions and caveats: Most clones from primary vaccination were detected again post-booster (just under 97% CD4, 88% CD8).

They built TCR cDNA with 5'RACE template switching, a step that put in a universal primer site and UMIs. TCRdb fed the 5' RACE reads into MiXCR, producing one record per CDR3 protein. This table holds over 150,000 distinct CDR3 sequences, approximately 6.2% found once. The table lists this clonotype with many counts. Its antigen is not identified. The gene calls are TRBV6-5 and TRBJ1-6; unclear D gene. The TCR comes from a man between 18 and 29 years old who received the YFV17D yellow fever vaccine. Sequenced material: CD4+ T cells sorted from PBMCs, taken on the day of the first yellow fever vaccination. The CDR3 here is CASSYSGSPSSPLHF. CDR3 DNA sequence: TGTGCCAGCAGTTACTCGGGCAGCCCAAGTTCACCCCTCCACTTT.